These 3 T cell receptor beta chains were all obtained from the same sample, sequenced in a study of T cell changes during pregnancy in multiple sclerosis (dated by TCRdb to about 2019). Preparation of the library involved the immunoSEQ multiplex PCR assay. TCRdb provides this immuneACCESS table in a form limited to in-frame rearrangements. Some clones are lacking; in checked studies, under half of them reflect an unresolved V gene, and why the rest are absent is not known. The sample records 95,000 to 100,000 clones, around 90% of which are singletons. About 3.1% of the sample is taken by the ten largest. The sequences come from peripheral blood, collected in the second trimester of pregnancy. The origin of the receptors is a female donor with multiple sclerosis, enrolled in a pregnancy study.

The chain couples TRBV28 to TRBJ2-1; 8 positions match TRBD1. The V gene end was trimmed by 5 bases and the J gene end by 6 bases; junction bases not matched to a gene: 6. Germline V CDR1 and CDR2: MDHEN, SYDVKM. This CDR3 is built from 14 residues. The CDR3 loop reads CASSEDRAGNEQFF. In DNA, the CDR3 is TGTGCCAGCAGTGAGGACAGGGCGGGCAATGAGCAGTTCTTC. The entire variable domain, with the rest obtained from reference TRBV28 and TRBJ2-1, is as follows: DVKVTQSSRYLVKRTGEKVFLECVQDMDHENMFWYRQDPGLGLRLIYFSYDVKMKEKGDIPEGYSVSREKKERFSLILESASTNQTSMYLCASSEDRAGNEQFFGPGTRLTVL.

The chain has TRBV5-6 and TRBJ2-7; no definite D call. The V end was cut by 0 bases, the J end by 5 bases, with 12 bases between. Germline CDR1 and CDR2: SGHDT and YYEEEE. The CDR3 runs to 14 residues. CDR3: CASSLAWATNEQYF. The CDR3 DNA reads TGTGCCAGCAGCTTGGCATGGGCTACAAACGAGCAGTACTTC.

V is TRBV5-4 and J is TRBJ2-1; D may be TRBD2 (5 bases). Germline loops: CDR1 SGHNT, CDR2 YYREEE (reference sequence). The CDR3 is 14 residues long. V dropped 4 bases and J dropped 4 bases, with 12 bases sitting between them. The chain's CDR3 is CASSPGRSYNEQFF. As DNA, the CDR3 is TGTGCCAGCAGCCCGGGAAGGAGTTACAATGAGCAGTTCTTC. Full variable domain (outside the CDR3, taken from reference TRBV5-4 and TRBJ2-1): ETGVTQSPTHLIKTRGQQVTLRCSSQSGHNTVSWYQQALGQGPQFIFQYYREEENGRGNFPPRFSGLQFPNYSSELNVNALELDDSALYLCASSPGRSYNEQFFGPGTRLTVL.